This TCR beta chain was retrieved from a study of CD8 T cells in ankylosing spondylitis. Notes on this clonotype: The antigen is unknown.

Overall study findings and caveats: Earlier work had already found some motif variants in reactive arthritis synovial fluid and blood. Clones tied to disease were said to be significantly enriched in matched ankylosing spondylitis synovial fluid. Ankylosing spondylitis blood appeared to carry a characteristic TCR beta motif of roughly eight highly homologous variants.

Construction of TCR beta libraries was performed using quantitative 5'-RACE with molecular barcodes. TCRdb re-called the 5' RACE reads through MiXCR, storing one row per CDR3 protein. The sample shows hundreds of thousands of distinct CDR3 sequences, approximately 12% of them seen only once. The CDR3 totals 15 residues. V was shortened by 1 base and J by 6 bases, with 12 bases between the two germline ends. The sample comprised blood, either unsorted or a sorted T cell fraction (not recorded which). The sequence was obtained from a male donor with ankylosing spondylitis. This chain joins TRBV12-3 or TRBV12-4 and TRBJ1-4, with unresolved D. The CDR3 bases are TGTGCCAGCAGTTTAGGGACGGCTTGGGATGAAAAACTGTTTTTT. Protein product: CASSLGTAWDEKLFF.